This TCR beta chain appears in the sequencing data of a study of blood T cell repertoires in COVID-19. CDR3 length: 12 amino acids. With 9 bases removed from V and 4 bases from J, the gap between germline ends came to 12 bases. TCRdb keeps only in-frame clones here, not all; method: immunoSEQ multiplex PCR. The sample gives some 220,000 clones, 75% to 85% of which show up once; 5.2% is in the top ten. The sequence was collected from a woman in her sixties or seventies with COVID-19, enrolled during active disease. Input material: peripheral blood. The J gene is TRBJ1-1, the V gene TRBV12-3 or TRBV12-4, with D possibly being TRBD1 (5 bases). The CDR3 protein is CASSGYGTEAFF. The CDR3 DNA reads as TGTGCCAGTTCAGGGTATGGCACTGAAGCTTTCTTT.